A selection of T cell receptor beta chains follows, all from one sample in a study of blood T cell repertoires in COVID-19. Measured with immunoSEQ multiplex PCR; TCRdb has only the in-frame clones, and not every one. The sample lists 150,000 to 200,000 clones; 70% to 90% were seen once. Sequences were obtained from peripheral blood. All receptors come from a man in his 70s with active or convalescent COVID-19. CDR3s include the opening cysteine and the closing phenylalanine or tryptophan. D genes are given only for firm matches. Expanded clones are given a class, and other clones once, few, many or no size at all.

d_gene	v_gene	j_gene	abundance	CDR3aa	CDR3nt
TRBD2	TRBV11-2	TRBJ2-3	NA	CASSQGTSGRYSGPDTQYF	TGTGCCAGCAGCCAAGGGACTAGCGGGAGGTATTCGGGACCAGATACGCAGTATTTT
TRBD1	TRBV3-1/TRBV3-2	TRBJ1-6	NA	CASSRLRDRVHNSPLHF	TGTGCCAGCAGCCGTCTCCGGGACAGGGTACATAATTCACCCCTCCACTTT
TRBD1	TRBV6-4	TRBJ1-2	NA	CASSDGGQGYRGYTF	TGTGCCAGCAGTGACGGGGGACAGGGCTATCGTGGCTACACCTTC
TRBD2	TRBV5-1	TRBJ2-1	NA	CASSVLAGGLGNEQFF	TGCGCCAGCAGCGTACTAGCGGGAGGGCTAGGGAATGAGCAGTTCTTC
TRBD2	TRBV2	TRBJ2-2	NA	CASRRLAGANTGELFF	TGTGCCAGCAGACGACTAGCGGGAGCGAACACCGGGGAGCTGTTTTTT
NA	TRBV29-1	TRBJ2-1	NA	CSVSPTSTSLVGEQFF	TGCAGCGTGAGCCCCACTAGCACGTCCCTTGTGGGGGAGCAGTTCTTC
TRBD2	TRBV7-6	TRBJ2-7	NA	CASSPIRASGGSEQYF	TGTGCCAGCAGCCCAATCCGGGCTAGCGGGGGGTCGGAGCAGTACTTC
NA	TRBV5-6	TRBJ1-3	NA	CASSPYRDGSGNTIYF	TGTGCCAGCTCCCCCTACAGGGACGGCTCTGGAAACACCATATATTTT
NA	TRBV11-2	TRBJ2-7	once	CASSQQGRRNEQYF	TGTGCCAGCAGCCAACAGGGGAGGAGAAACGAGCAGTACTTC
NA	TRBV7-2	TRBJ1-1	NA	CASSRMRGEAFF	TGTGCCAGCAGCCGGATGCGCGGTGAAGCTTTCTTT
TRBD2	TRBV28	TRBJ2-3	NA	CASSQERGRDTQYF	TGTGCCAGCAGTCAAGAGCGGGGGAGGGATACGCAGTATTTT
TRBD1	TRBV9	TRBJ1-1	NA	CASSVGITGGPNTEAFF	TGTGCCAGCAGCGTAGGTATAACAGGGGGGCCGAACACTGAAGCTTTCTTT
NA	TRBV18	TRBJ1-2	NA	CASSPGGAGYGYTF	TGTGCCAGCTCACCCGGAGGGGCAGGCTATGGCTACACCTTC
NA	TRBV24-1	TRBJ1-3	NA	CATSDLRAGNTIYF	TGTGCCACCAGTGATCTGCGGGCGGGAAACACCATATATTTT
NA	TRBV9	TRBJ2-2	NA	CASSPGLNTGELFF	TGTGCCAGCAGCCCCGGACTCAACACCGGGGAGCTGTTTTTT
TRBD2	TRBV27	TRBJ2-7	NA	CASSLFSGGSYEQYF	TGTGCCAGCAGTTTATTTAGCGGGGGCTCCTACGAGCAGTACTTC
TRBD1	TRBV5-4	TRBJ1-1	NA	CASSPRQGLHTEAFF	TGTGCCAGCAGCCCCCGACAGGGCTTGCACACTGAAGCTTTCTTT
NA	TRBV28	TRBJ1-4	NA	CASGRGVPNEKLFF	TGTGCCAGCGGCCGCGGGGTGCCTAATGAAAAACTGTTTTTT
TRBD2	TRBV6-1	TRBJ2-3	NA	CASSARLARTPDTQYF	TGTGCCAGCAGTGCCCGACTAGCGAGAACTCCAGATACGCAGTATTTT
NA	TRBV5-8	TRBJ1-4	NA	CASSLGGSNEKLFF	TGTGCCAGCAGCTTGGGCGGATCTAATGAAAAACTGTTTTTT
NA	TRBV6-5	TRBJ2-2	once	CASSQDYPGELFF	TGTGCCAGCAGCCAAGACTATCCCGGGGAGCTGTTTTTT
NA	TRBV5-3	TRBJ2-7	NA	CARSLSSGSVSYEQYF	TGTGCCAGAAGCTTATCATCCGGGAGTGTTTCCTACGAGCAGTACTTC
TRBD1	TRBV19	TRBJ1-3	NA	CASRGTGRSGNTIYF	TGTGCCAGTAGGGGGACAGGGCGCTCTGGAAACACCATATATTTT
TRBD1	TRBV7-2	TRBJ2-7	NA	CASSSGTGLHEQYF	TGTGCCAGCAGCTCCGGGACAGGCCTCCACGAGCAGTACTTC
TRBD1	TRBV5-1	TRBJ1-3	once	CASSAYPGQVAGNTIYF	TGCGCCAGCAGCGCATATCCGGGACAGGTTGCTGGAAACACCATATATTTT
NA	TRBV24-1	TRBJ2-1	once	CATSDYTSSYNEQFF	TGTGCCACCAGTGATTATACGAGCTCCTACAATGAGCAGTTCTTC
NA	TRBV13	TRBJ2-1	NA	CASSLTPSQSYNEQFF	TGTGCCAGCAGCTTAACCCCTAGCCAATCCTACAATGAGCAGTTCTTC
NA	TRBV2	TRBJ1-4	NA	CASNTGLNEKLFF	TGTGCCAGCAACACAGGTTTAAATGAAAAACTGTTTTTT
NA	TRBV2	TRBJ2-7	NA	CASSVLTRWEQYF	TGTGCCAGCAGTGTTCTGACTCGGTGGGAGCAGTACTTC
NA	TRBV5-4	TRBJ1-6	NA	CASSLRGSYNSPLHF	TGTGCCAGCAGCTTAAGGGGAAGCTATAATTCACCCCTCCACTTT
TRBD1	TRBV6-2/TRBV6-3	TRBJ2-6	NA	CASSTGASGANVLTF	TGTGCCAGCAGTACAGGGGCCTCTGGGGCCAACGTCCTGACTTTC
NA	TRBV28	TRBJ2-1	NA	CASSLGGRNEQFF	TGTGCCAGCAGTTTGGGGGGGCGTAATGAGCAGTTCTTC
NA	TRBV2	TRBJ1-5	NA	CASSEGTASNQPQHF	TGTGCCAGCAGTGAAGGGACAGCCTCCAATCAGCCCCAGCATTTT
TRBD1	TRBV6-1	TRBJ2-2	NA	CASSEELGRGPGELFF	TGTGCCAGCAGTGAAGAGTTAGGCAGGGGGCCCGGGGAGCTGTTTTTT
NA	TRBV3-1/TRBV3-2	TRBJ1-2	NA	CASSQDNRGGPYGYTF	TGTGCCAGCAGCCAAGATAATAGGGGTGGGCCCTATGGCTACACCTTC
NA	TRBV4-3	TRBJ2-5	NA	CASSPRLAKETQYF	TGCGCCAGCAGCCCAAGATTGGCCAAAGAGACCCAGTACTTC
NA	TRBV9	TRBJ1-6	NA	CASSVKDSGNSPLHF	TGTGCCAGCAGCGTAAAGGACAGTGGGAATTCACCCCTCCACTTT
NA	TRBV18	TRBJ2-5	NA	CASSAQTGSKETQYF	TGTGCCAGCTCAGCTCAGACAGGTTCAAAAGAGACCCAGTACTTC
TRBD1	TRBV28	TRBJ2-7	NA	CASRGAGDRVGYEQYF	TGTGCCAGCAGAGGGGCAGGGGACAGGGTGGGATACGAGCAGTACTTC
TRBD2	TRBV28	TRBJ2-5	NA	CASSFLAGGPETQYF	TGTGCCAGCAGTTTTCTAGCGGGGGGCCCAGAGACCCAGTACTTC
NA	TRBV11-2	TRBJ2-7	NA	CASSPQGVEQYF	TGTGCCAGCAGCCCACAAGGAGTAGAGCAGTACTTC
TRBD2	TRBV7-9	TRBJ2-7	NA	CASSPGLAEAEQYF	TGTGCCAGCAGCCCAGGACTAGCGGAGGCCGAGCAGTACTTC
NA	TRBV19	TRBJ1-5	NA	CASSIVAQPQHF	TGTGCCAGTAGTATAGTAGCCCAGCCCCAGCATTTT
TRBD1	TRBV3-1/TRBV3-2	TRBJ2-6	NA	CASSQRQGRPSGANVLTF	TGTGCCAGCAGCCAGAGACAGGGCCGCCCCTCTGGGGCCAACGTCCTGACTTTC
TRBD2	TRBV5-6	TRBJ2-7	NA	CASSLILQREGSYEQYF	TGTGCCAGCAGCTTGATTCTGCAACGGGAGGGCTCCTACGAGCAGTACTTC
TRBD1	TRBV27	TRBJ2-7	NA	CASSRTGGLTYEQYF	TGTGCCAGCAGTAGAACAGGGGGCTTAACCTACGAGCAGTACTTC